The 27 T cell receptor beta chains below all came from one sample that was sequenced in a study of technical replicates of blood from several donors. The table came from immunoSEQ multiplex PCR; TCRdb's copy has only in-frame clones and leaves some out. The sample has tens of thousands of clones, around 94% seen once. Material for sequencing was T cells isolated from PBMCs. Every receptor here comes from a human donor in good health.

This rearrangement joins TRBV10-3 to TRBJ2-5; D unclear. CDR1 is ENHRY and CDR2 is SYGVKD in the germline V gene. This CDR3 region has 13 residues. Trimming stripped 6 bases from V and 0 bases from J, with 8 bases between. CDR3 nucleotides: TGTGCCATCAGGGTTCTATACCAAGAGACCCAGTACTTC. This sequence encodes CAIRVLYQETQYF.

Worth noting for this clone: The junction does not match germline at one end; this may be a read error. The J gene is TRBJ1-4, the V gene TRBV7-7; D might be TRBD1 (6 bases). Germline values: CDR1 SSHAT, CDR2 FNYEAQ (reference sequence). The CDR3 has 15 residues. As DNA, the CDR3 is TGTGCTAGCAGCCTGGGGCAGGGGTCAGGTGAAAAACTGTTTTTT. Its protein is CASSLGQGSGEKLFF.

The rearrangement uses TRBV15 and TRBJ2-2; possibly TRBD2 for D (5 bases). V lost 5 bases, J lost 4 bases, and 23 bases lay in between. Germline CDR1 LNHNV, CDR2 YYDKDF (reference sequence). CDR3 size: 18 residues. The CDR3 spells CATSYIAVRAAGTGELFF. The CDR3 coding sequence is TGTGCCACCAGCTACATCGCCGTTCGTGCGGCGGGCACCGGGGAGCTGTTTTTT.

A single count supports this clone. The chain carries TRBV7-9 and TRBJ2-4, with a weak D call TRBD1 (6 bases). Per the germline V gene, CDR1 is SEHNR and CDR2 is FQNEAQ (reference sequence). Trimming took 5 bases from V and 0 from J, leaving 17 bases between them. The CDR3 totals 17 residues. Here the CDR3 DNA reads TGTGCCAGCAGCCCGAAACAGGGCAGTCTAGCCAAAAACATTCAGTACTTC. This codes for CASSPKQGSLAKNIQYF.

This chain joins TRBV5-4 and TRBJ1-1; D is undetermined. This CDR3 has 14 amino acids. Germline V gene data show CDR1 as SGHNT and CDR2 as YYREEE (reference sequence). Trimming stripped 0 bases from V and 1 base from J, with 7 bases between. CDR3 sequence (DNA): TGTGCCAGCAGCTTGGACAGCCAGAACACTGAAGCTTTCTTT. This translates into CASSLDSQNTEAFF. The variable domain in full, completed from reference TRBV5-4 and TRBJ1-1, reads ETGVTQSPTHLIKTRGQQVTLRCSSQSGHNTVSWYQQALGQGPQFIFQYYREEENGRGNFPPRFSGLQFPNYSSELNVNALELDDSALYLCASSLDSQNTEAFFGQGTRLTVV.

J is TRBJ2-7 and V is TRBV5-1; TRBD1 matches at 8 bases. In germline, CDR1 is SGHRS, CDR2 YFSETQ. The CDR3 consists of 13 residues. Unmatched junction bases numbered 9, after V lost 4 bases and J lost 9 bases. CDR3 loop: CASSRPGQEGQYF. Here the CDR3 DNA reads TGCGCCAGCAGCCGACCGGGACAGGAAGGGCAGTACTTC.

The chain combines TRBV2 with TRBJ1-2; TRBD1 is a possible D gene (6 bases). The germline gives CDR1 SNHLY, CDR2 FYNNEI. The CDR3 spans 12 residues. Trimming stripped 8 bases from V and 2 bases from J, with 9 bases between. For the CDR3, the DNA is TGTGCCAGCTCAGGACAGAACTATGGCTACACCTTC. Protein: CASSGQNYGYTF.

V gene TRBV12-5 combines with J gene TRBJ2-2; maybe TRBD2 (6 bases). There are 15 residues in the CDR3. The ends were cut back, 6 bases at V and 5 bases at J, with 16 bases in the middle. Germline assignment: CDR1 LGHNT and CDR2 FRNRAP. The CDR3 coding sequence is TGTGCTAGTGGGTTCGTGGGGAGGCGAACCGGGGAGCTGTTTTTT. It is translated as CASGFVGRRTGELFF. Full variable domain (remainder filled in from reference TRBV12-5 and TRBJ2-2): DARVTQTPRHKVTEMGQEVTMRCQPILGHNTVFWYRQTMMQGLELLAYFRNRAPLDDSGMPKDRFSAEMPDATLATLKIQPSEPRDSAVYFCASGFVGRRTGELFFGEGSRLTVL.

This chain uses TRBV11-3 with TRBJ1-2; the match to TRBD1 covers 7 bases. Germline values: CDR1 SGHNT, CDR2 YENEEA. The junction had 9 bases not matched to a gene; V was cut back by 5 bases and J by 3 bases. The CDR3 runs to 15 residues. Here the CDR3 reads CASSKPGQQHYGYTF. CDR3 DNA: TGTGCCAGCAGCAAACCGGGACAGCAGCACTATGGCTACACCTTC.

The chain couples TRBV27 to TRBJ2-7; D might be TRBD1 (6 bases). Trimming removed 3 bases from V and 3 bases from J, with 18 bases in between. This CDR3 spans 16 amino acids. CDR1 is MNHEY and CDR2 is SMNVEV in the germline V gene (reference sequence). CDR3 coding DNA: TGTGCCAGCAGTTTCCCCGCCGGGACAAAATACTACGAGCAGTACTTC. Protein sequence: CASSFPAGTKYYEQYF.

The chain uses TRBV18 and TRBJ1-1, with D possibly TRBD1 on 5 matching bases. Germline CDR1 reads KGHSH; CDR2 reads LQKENI. Trimming left V 10 bases short and J 0 bases short, with 12 bases between. There are 13 residues in the CDR3. CDR3 nucleotides: TGTGCCACTGCGACGGGGGTGAACACTGAAGCTTTCTTT. This codes for CATATGVNTEAFF.

The V gene is TRBV11-2, the J gene TRBJ2-7, with D unresolved. Trimming took 5 bases from V and 6 from J, leaving 11 bases between them. Per the germline V gene, CDR1 is SGHAT and CDR2 is FQNNGV. CDR3 size: 12 residues. The CDR3 here is CASSPPGSEQYF. The CDR3 nucleotides are TGTGCCAGCAGCCCCCCAGGATCCGAGCAGTACTTC.

The V and J genes are TRBV27 and TRBJ2-5; 11 bases line up with TRBD2. Germline CDR1 MNHEY, CDR2 SMNVEV (reference sequence). CDR3 length equals 15 residues. V trimming: 5 bases; J trimming: 5 bases; junction bases outside the gene matches: 7. The CDR3 DNA reads TGTGCCAGCAGTCCTTACGCTAGCGGGAGGGAGACCCAGTACTTC. Its translation is CASSPYASGRETQYF.

Only one count was recorded for this clone. The rearrangement links TRBV5-8 to TRBJ2-5; no clear D gene. With 4 bases removed from V and 11 bases from J, the gap between germline ends came to 18 bases. The CDR3 is 13 amino acids. Germline assignment: CDR1 SGHTS and CDR2 YDEGEE. The CDR3 region has the DNA TGTGCCAGCAGCCCCCGCCTTCAGGCCCGTCAGTACTTC. It translates to CASSPRLQARQYF.

This chain links TRBV5-1 with TRBJ1-2, with D possibly TRBD1 on 6 matching bases. CDR3 size: 14 residues. V was shortened by 1 base and J by 0 bases, with 7 bases between the two germline ends. Germline loops: CDR1 SGHRS, CDR2 YFSETQ. This CDR3 is CASSLQGSNYGYTF. CDR3 coding DNA: TGCGCCAGCAGCTTGCAGGGGTCTAACTATGGCTACACCTTC.

The chain uses TRBV19 and TRBJ1-2, with TRBD1 matching over 7 bases. Losses at the gene ends were 4 bases for V and 1 base for J; bases not matched to a gene: 12. Germline V gives CDR1 LNHDA, CDR2 SQIVND (reference sequence). The length of the CDR3 is 17 residues. CDR3 DNA sequence: TGTGCCAGTAGTACAATATTTGGGACAGAGCTTAACTATGGCTACACCTTC. It is translated as CASSTIFGTELNYGYTF.

This chain links TRBV27 with TRBJ2-3, with TRBD2 matching 8 bases. This CDR3 spans 17 amino acids. With 0 bases clipped from V and 1 base from J, the junction kept 6 bases outside the gene matches. Germline CDR1 and CDR2: MNHEY and SMNVEV (reference sequence). CDR3 coding DNA: TGTGCCAGCAGTTTATCCCTGCGGGGGGCCGGCACAGATACGCAGTATTTT. Protein product: CASSLSLRGAGTDTQYF.

The chain carries TRBV2 and TRBJ1-1, with TRBD1 matching 8 bases. The V gene end was trimmed by 6 bases and the J gene end by 4 bases; junction bases not matched to a gene: 4. The CDR3 extends over 13 amino acids. Germline V gene lookup returns CDR1 SNHLY and CDR2 FYNNEI. The CDR3, as DNA: TGTGCCAGCAGAACCACAGGGGGCACTGAAGCTTTCTTT. Translation gives CASRTTGGTEAFF.

This chain links TRBV27 with TRBJ1-2; a possible D gene is TRBD1 (5 bases). Trimming shortened V by 7 bases and J by 2 bases, and 26 bases separated the two germline ends. The V gene's germline CDR1 is MNHEY and CDR2 SMNVEV (reference sequence). The CDR3 runs to 18 residues. The DNA of the CDR3 is TGTGCCAGCAAGCGACACGAAGTCAGGGAAGAAGTGAACTATGGCTACACCTTC. Amino acids: CASKRHEVREEVNYGYTF.

V gene TRBV7-2 combines with J gene TRBJ1-1; D possibly corresponds to TRBD1 (6 bases). The length of the CDR3 is 14 residues. Germline CDR1 reads SGHTA; CDR2 reads FQGNSA. The germline V and J ends were trimmed by 2 bases and 4 bases, with 11 bases remaining between them. The CDR3 is CASSLQGRGTEAFF. DNA of the CDR3: TGTGCCAGCAGCTTACAGGGGAGGGGCACTGAAGCTTTCTTT.

This chain connects TRBV27 to TRBJ2-7, with 11 positions matching TRBD1. The V gene end was trimmed by 5 bases and the J gene end by 1 base; junction bases not matched to a gene: 13. Germline CDR1 MNHEY, CDR2 SMNVEV (reference sequence). The CDR3 consists of 18 residues. In DNA form, the CDR3 reads TGTGCCAGCAGTCCCTCAAGCCTCCGGGACAGGGGGTCCTACGAGCAGTACTTC. Amino acid sequence: CASSPSSLRDRGSYEQYF.

The chain recombines TRBV14 with TRBJ2-1; D may be TRBD2 (6 bases). Trimming took 0 bases from V and 7 from J, leaving 7 bases between them. This CDR3 has 13 residues. From germline, CDR1 is SGHDN and CDR2 FVKESK. CDR3 nucleotides: TGTGCCAGCAGCCAAGATGGGGGGAATGAGCAGTTCTTC. Translating gives CASSQDGGNEQFF. Filled out from reference TRBV14 and TRBJ2-1, the complete variable domain reads EAGVTQFPSHSVIEKGQTVTLRCDPISGHDNLYWYRRVMGKEIKFLLHFVKESKQDESGMPNNRFLAERTGGTYSTLKVQPAELEDSGVYFCASSQDGGNEQFFGPGTRLTVL.

The gene calls are TRBV19 and TRBJ2-6, with 9 bases matching TRBD1. The CDR3 totals 18 residues. Germline CDR1 is LNHDA and CDR2 is SQIVND (reference sequence). J lost 2 bases, V lost 7 bases, and 12 bases had no gene match. DNA of the CDR3: TGTGCCAGTATTTTGTCCGGGACAGGGTTTCCTGGGGCCAACGTCCTGACTTTC. Protein sequence: CASILSGTGFPGANVLTF.

The V gene is TRBV19, the J gene TRBJ1-5; possibly TRBD1 for D (5 bases). Per germline, CDR1 LNHDA and CDR2 SQIVND (reference sequence). V dropped 8 bases and J dropped 5 bases, with 19 bases sitting between them. The CDR3 spans 15 residues. The chain's CDR3 is CASGDRKNSYQPQHF. CDR3 sequence (DNA): TGTGCCAGTGGCGACAGAAAAAACTCTTATCAGCCCCAGCATTTT.

The chain has TRBV9 and TRBJ1-2; maybe TRBD1 (6 bases). Germline V gene data show CDR1 as SGDLS and CDR2 as YYNGEE. The CDR3 length is 15 residues. Trimming took off 3 bases at V and 7 bases at J, with 19 bases between the two ends. CDR3 DNA sequence: TGTGCCAGCAGCGGGAGAGGAAGGGGGATCGGTGGCTACACCTTC. This translates into CASSGRGRGIGGYTF.

The rearrangement links TRBV2 to TRBJ2-1, with 8 bases aligning to TRBD2. The CDR3 runs to 13 residues. Germline CDR1 is SNHLY and CDR2 is FYNNEI. V gave up 8 bases and J gave up 4 bases; unmatched junction bases: 4. CDR3 in DNA: TGTGCCAGCCCGGGACTAGTTTACAATGAGCAGTTCTTC. Its protein is CASPGLVYNEQFF. Filled out from reference TRBV2 and TRBJ2-1, the complete variable domain reads EPEVTQTPSHQVTQMGQEVILRCVPISNHLYFYWYRQILGQKVEFLVSFYNNEISEKSEIFDDQFSVERPDGSNFTLKIRSTKLEDSAMYFCASPGLVYNEQFFGPGTRLTVL.

Worth noting for this clone: No conserved phenylalanine or tryptophan ends this CDR3, so it is likely a read error. The DNA is omitted, as the CDR3 cannot be located on it reliably, and the CDR3 follows TCRdb's listing. The rearrangement uses TRBV29-1 and TRBJ1-3. The CDR3 contains 8 residues when both ends are counted. CDR1 is SQVTM and CDR2 is ANQGSEA in the germline V gene. CDR3 residues: CSVEDGGR.